The clone carrying this T cell receptor beta chain was recorded only once. Produced via immunoSEQ multiplex PCR; TCRdb's table is partial and in-frame only. The table shows 200,000 to 250,000 clones, with approximately 81% occurring only once. This entry belongs to a study of blood T cell repertoires in COVID-19. Study at large: The analysed material was cDNA or gDNA that came from T cells, B-cell-depleted T cells, or PBMCs.

The sequenced sample was peripheral blood. The TCR sequence derives from a middle-aged man with acute or convalescent COVID-19.

The CDR3 here is CASSLLAAYNEQFF. CDR3 sequence (DNA): TGTGCCAGCAGCCTTCTAGCGGCCTACAATGAGCAGTTCTTC. V gene TRBV11-2 combines with J gene TRBJ2-1; 7 bases agree with TRBD2. The CDR3 has 14 amino acids. J lost 2 bases, V lost 5 bases, and 3 bases had no gene match. Germline CDR1 is SGHAT and CDR2 is FQNNGV.